This TCR beta chain was observed in a study of Ad26.COV2.S vaccination and SARS-CoV-2 variants. Study background: Dosing was one shot or two shots 56 days apart.

Treatment of the sample: some 20 received Ad26.COV2.S at low or high dose, single or two shots; about 5 received placebo; per-sample allocation not given. On day 63 after the first injection, vaccine and placebo recipients gave samples. The protocol was immunoSEQ multiplex PCR, while the TCRdb copy is restricted to in-frame clones and leaves out a portion. This sample carries around 310,000 clones, about 90% of them seen once, and the ten largest clones take 5% to 6.5%. The CDR3 runs 14 residues. Trimming left V 6 bases short and J 3 bases short, with 14 bases between. Germline assignment: CDR1 SGHRS and CDR2 YFSETQ.

This sample comprised peripheral blood, obtained in a trial of Ad26.COV2.S vaccine versus placebo. This sequence was found in a person aged 18 to 59 who received the Ad26.COV2.S COVID-19 vaccine or a placebo. The J gene is TRBJ2-3, the V gene TRBV5-1; D remains unclear. CDR3 amino acids: CASTRIRGTDTQYF. CDR3 in DNA: TGCGCCAGCACTCGGATTAGAGGTACAGATACGCAGTATTTT.